A single sample is the source of the 18 T cell receptor beta chains below, sequenced in a study of shared clonotypes between healthy human individuals. The assay was immunoSEQ multiplex PCR, and TCRdb's table has in-frame clones only and misses some. Among around 600,000 clones, 98% were seen once, and the ten largest hold roughly 0.29%. Terminally differentiated effector memory CD45RA+ cells were excluded by CCR7 positive selection of CD45RO-negative cells. Sample: naive CD8+ T cells sorted from blood. These receptors were obtained from a man under 40 in good health.

The V call is TRBV5-8, the J call TRBJ2-1, with TRBD1 matching over 7 bases. J lost 4 bases, V lost 6 bases, and 10 bases had no gene match. The CDR3 length is 15 residues. Germline CDR1 reads SGHTS; CDR2 reads YDEGEE. CDR3 amino acids: CASIPGTAPYNEQFF. The DNA of the CDR3 is TGTGCCAGCATTCCCGGGACAGCTCCTTACAATGAGCAGTTCTTC.

The count of this clone is one. A junction end diverges from the germline sequence, so it may reflect a read error. The chain's CDR3 is CASSEVFVAYEQYF. CDR3 DNA: TGTGCCAGCAGCGAAGTCTTCGTGGCCTACGAGCAGTACTTC. The V call is TRBV6-1, the J call TRBJ2-7; D is unclear. CDR1 is MNHNS and CDR2 is SASEGT in the germline V gene. This CDR3 spans 14 amino acids.

The CDR3 region has the DNA TGCGCCAGCATGGCCCGTGGTGAGCAGTTCTTC. It is translated as CASMARGEQFF. The J gene is TRBJ2-1, the V gene TRBV10-2, with D hard to call. The CDR3 loop spans 11 amino acids. Germline CDR1 and CDR2: WSHSY and SAAADI. Trimming left V 7 bases short and J 9 bases short, with 10 bases between.

This rearrangement joins TRBV11-2 to TRBJ2-1; 9 nucleotides align to TRBD2. The CDR3 is 17 amino acids. The V segment lost 3 bases and the J segment 5 bases; nucleotides outside the gene matches: 11. Germline lookup yields CDR1 SGHAT and CDR2 FQNNGV. The CDR3 coding sequence is TGTGCCAGCAGCTTCCTACCCGGGACTAGCAGAAACAATGAGCAGTTCTTC. Translated, it gives CASSFLPGTSRNNEQFF.

V gene TRBV7-9 combines with J gene TRBJ2-1; D ambiguous. This CDR3 has 13 amino acids. Trimming took off 2 bases at V and 15 bases at J, with 17 bases between the two ends. Germline assignment: CDR1 SEHNR and CDR2 FQNEAQ (reference sequence). In DNA, the CDR3 is TGTGCCAGCAGCTTAAGCCCCCCTCTGAGTCCGTTCTTC. Its protein is CASSLSPPLSPFF.

The genes are TRBV4-3 and TRBJ2-7; no definite D call. This CDR3 is built from 16 residues. Deletions cut 0 bases from V and 3 bases from J, with 15 bases between. Germline V lookup: CDR1 LGHNA, CDR2 YSLEER. The CDR3 bases are TGCGCCAGCAGCCAAGATTCGGCAACCCAATTCTACGAGCAGTACTTC. It is translated as CASSQDSATQFYEQYF.

The gene calls are TRBV1 and TRBJ2-7; the table's D gene call, TRBD1, was not cross checked with the DNA. TRBV1 represents a pseudogene. This CDR3 contains 19 residues. The CDR3 region is CTSSQPRTGGLEGLYEQYF. CDR3 sequence (DNA): TGCACCAGCAGCCAACCCAGGACAGGGGGCCTCGAGGGGTTGTACGAGCAGTACTTC.

The count of this clone is one. The V gene is TRBV27, the J gene TRBJ2-2; D is perhaps TRBD1 (6 bases). The germline gives CDR1 MNHEY, CDR2 SMNVEV (reference sequence). The CDR3 has 16 residues. The V gene lost 6 bases and the J gene lost 7 bases, with 21 bases spanning the gap. The CDR3 spells CASSPLGTGYHGELFF. The CDR3 DNA follows: TGTGCCAGCAGCCCCCTGGGAACAGGGTACCACGGGGAGCTGTTTTTT.

The chain employs TRBV5-1 and TRBJ1-4; 8 bases map to TRBD1. Trimming removed 7 bases from V and 4 bases from J; junction bases left unmatched: 9. The germline V gene has CDR1 SGHRS and CDR2 YFSETQ. This CDR3 has 15 amino acids. CDR3 sequence (DNA): TGCGCCAGCGCCGATCCAGGGGGCCGTAATGAAAAACTGTTTTTT. Translating it yields CASADPGGRNEKLFF.

This sequence joins TRBV12-5 and TRBJ2-1; 9 nucleotides agree with TRBD1. Germline-derived CDR1 and CDR2 are LGHNT and FRNRAP. This CDR3 spans 16 amino acids. With V trimmed by 1 base and J by 7 bases, 8 bases remained unmatched. CDR3 protein: CASGLAGTGLQNEQFF. CDR3 coding DNA: TGTGCTAGTGGTTTGGCCGGGACAGGGCTTCAAAATGAGCAGTTCTTC.

This chain links TRBV6-5 with TRBJ1-1; 7 bases map to TRBD1. This CDR3 contains 13 residues. The ends lost 6 bases at V and 1 base at J; junction bases unmatched: 2. Per the germline V gene, CDR1 is MNHEY and CDR2 is SVGAGI. CDR3 residues: CASSRTGNTEAFF. The CDR3 nucleotides read TGTGCCAGCAGCCGGACAGGGAACACTGAAGCTTTCTTT.

The rearrangement links TRBV11-2 to TRBJ2-7, with TRBD1 matching over 9 bases. This CDR3 has 15 residues. Germline loops: CDR1 SGHAT, CDR2 FQNNGV. V lost 5 bases and J lost 3; bases outside the gene matches: 8. The CDR3 spells CASSTGQGFGYEQYF. Here the CDR3 DNA reads TGTGCCAGCAGCACGGGACAGGGCTTTGGCTACGAGCAGTACTTC.

The chain carries TRBV7-8 and TRBJ2-5; D is perhaps TRBD2 (6 bases). Germline CDR1 is SGHVS and CDR2 is FQNEAQ. The CDR3 totals 14 residues. The V gene lost 5 bases and the J gene lost 5 bases, with 15 bases spanning the gap. CDR3 in DNA: TGTGCCAGCAGCGCAACCGGGGCGGGGGAGACCCAGTACTTC. Protein: CASSATGAGETQYF.

In regard to this clone: Other DNA variants within this sample encode the same CDR3. The V call is TRBV9, the J call TRBJ2-3; the match to TRBD2 covers 7 bases. V was pared by 0 bases and J by 0 bases, with 1 base of the junction left unmatched. Germline CDR1 and CDR2: SGDLS and YYNGEE. This CDR3 comprises 15 residues. The CDR3: CASSVGGSSTDTQYF. CDR3 DNA sequence: TGTGCCAGCAGCGTAGGCGGGAGTAGCACAGATACGCAGTATTTT.

The V gene is TRBV27, the J gene TRBJ2-7; D perhaps matches TRBD1 (6 bases). From germline, CDR1 is MNHEY and CDR2 SMNVEV (reference sequence). There are 13 residues in the CDR3. Trimming pared 3 bases from V and 3 bases from J, leaving 9 bases between. The CDR3 reads CASSLLGHYEQYF. The CDR3 DNA is TGTGCCAGCAGTTTGTTGGGACACTACGAGCAGTACTTC.

The V and J genes are TRBV7-9 and TRBJ1-4; 10 positions agree with TRBD1. The CDR3 is 15 residues long. Germline V gene data show CDR1 as SEHNR and CDR2 as FQNEAQ (reference sequence). V dropped 1 base and J dropped 8; count of bases not matched to a gene: 4. In DNA, the CDR3 is TGTGCCAGCAGCTTAGTCGGGACAGGGGAGGAAAAACTGTTTTTT. It specifies CASSLVGTGEEKLFF.

The rearrangement uses TRBV13 and TRBJ2-7; possibly TRBD2 for D (5 bases). Trimming shortened V by 2 bases and J by 0 bases, and 8 bases separated the two germline ends. This CDR3 region has 14 residues. CDR1 is PRHDT and CDR2 is FYEKMQ in the germline V gene (reference sequence). In DNA form, the CDR3 reads TGTGCCAGCAGCTTATCTGGGAGCTCCTACGAGCAGTACTTC. Its protein is CASSLSGSSYEQYF.

J is TRBJ2-1 and V is TRBV7-8; 10 bases map to TRBD2. The CDR3 loop spans 15 amino acids. The V gene's germline CDR1 is SGHVS and CDR2 FQNEAQ. The trim removed 3 bases at V and 5 bases at J, leaving 4 bases unmatched. DNA of the CDR3: TGTGCCAGCAGCTTGGGACTAGCGAGAAACAATGAGCAGTTCTTC. Its translation: CASSLGLARNNEQFF.